The clone carrying this T cell receptor beta chain was observed a handful of times. What it recognizes is unknown. This sample was included in a study of T cell repertoires in cytomegalovirus infection. Study at large: Shared public TCR beta signatures pointed to both CMV infection and a matching HLA type.

TCRdb re-called the reads through MiXCR, storing one row per CDR3 protein. This table holds roughly 500,000 distinct CDR3 sequences, approximately 10% found once. Notes on the study in general: The ex vivo response was dominated by HLA-C-restricted CMV-specific TCR beta clonotypes.

V gave up 5 bases and J gave up 0 bases, with 13 bases separating them. The CDR3 has 16 amino acids. Germline V gives CDR1 MGHDK, CDR2 SYGVNS. Sequenced input: PBMCs. The genes are TRBV25-1 and TRBJ2-2, with D perhaps matching TRBD1 (6 bases). This receptor was identified in a human donor in good health (CMV status not recorded). Some clones in this sample may be carry-over from other donors' samples. The CDR3 is CASSNPGTPNTGELFF. The DNA for the CDR3 is TGTGCCAGCAGTAACCCCGGGACACCGAACACCGGGGAGCTGTTTTTT. Complete variable domain (other parts from reference TRBV25-1 and TRBJ2-2): EADIYQTPRYLVIGTGKKITLECSQTMGHDKMYWYQQDPGMELHLIHYSYGVNSTEKGDLSSESTVSRIRTEHFPLTLESARPSHTSQYLCASSNPGTPNTGELFFGEGSRLTVL.